One and the same sample provided the 25 T cell receptor beta chains below, sequenced in a study of T-cell memory formation after mild COVID-19. TCRdb re-called the 5' RACE reads through MiXCR, storing one row per CDR3 protein. Among about 40,000 distinct CDR3 sequences, around 10% were seen once, and the ten largest hold 25% to 30%. What was sequenced was PBMCs or a T cell subset sorted from them (not recorded which). All receptors derive from a man aged 18 to 29 who had mild COVID-19 (a few samples of this study predate the infection). Cell type and time point are not known.

V and J are TRBV7-3 and TRBJ2-2; D is ambiguous. The CDR3 has 12 residues. Germline V gene sequence: CDR1 SGHTA, CDR2 FQGTGA. V lost 7 bases, J lost 8 bases, and 11 bases lay in between. The CDR3: CASNDKAGELFF. DNA for the CDR3: TGTGCCAGCAACGATAAAGCGGGGGAGCTGTTTTTT.

Many counts were recorded for this clonotype. The genes are TRBV7-2 and TRBJ2-1; D is possibly TRBD2 (5 bases). Trimming took off 5 bases at V and 8 bases at J, with 16 bases between the two ends. The CDR3 contains 14 residues. Germline values: CDR1 SGHTA, CDR2 FQGNSA. The CDR3 loop is CASSPSWVSDEQFF. CDR3 nucleotide sequence: TGTGCCAGCAGCCCTTCTTGGGTTAGCGATGAGCAGTTCTTC. The variable domain in full, with the rest retrieved from reference TRBV7-2 and TRBJ2-1, is GAGVSQSPSNKVTEKGKDVELRCDPISGHTALYWYRQSLGQGLEFLIYFQGNSAPDKSGLPSDRFSAERTGGSVSTLTIQRTQQEDSAVYLCASSPSWVSDEQFFGPGTRLTVL.

This clonotype was seen many times. The chain has TRBV27 and TRBJ1-1, with D possibly TRBD1 on 5 matching bases. The germline gives CDR1 MNHEY, CDR2 SMNVEV (reference sequence). Trimming took off 6 bases at V and 1 base at J, with 15 bases between the two ends. The CDR3 consists of 15 residues. The CDR3 nucleotides read TGTGCCAGCAGCTCTCGATTAACAGGGAACACTGAAGCTTTCTTT. This gives the protein CASSSRLTGNTEAFF.

This rearrangement joins TRBV6-2 or TRBV6-3 to TRBJ2-7; 8 bases align to TRBD1. Germline CDR1 reads MNHEY; CDR2 reads SVGEGT. This CDR3 is 13 amino acids long. Trimming removed 5 bases from V and 6 bases from J; junction bases left unmatched: 6. CDR3 loop: CASSRTGLSEQYF. The DNA for the CDR3 is TGTGCCAGCAGTCGGACAGGGCTCTCCGAGCAGTACTTC.

In this sample, this clonotype turned up many times. This chain connects TRBV6-5 to TRBJ1-2; no clear D gene. Trimming stripped 0 bases from V and 5 bases from J, with 7 bases between. Per the germline V gene, CDR1 is MNHEY and CDR2 is SVGAGI. This CDR3 spans 13 amino acids. The CDR3, as DNA: TGTGCCAGCAGTTACTCTAGTCTATATGGCTACACCTTC. This encodes CASSYSSLYGYTF.

At least ten counts were recorded for this clonotype. The genes are TRBV7-9 and TRBJ2-5; 8 positions agree with TRBD2. CDR1 and CDR2 from the germline V gene are SEHNR and FQNEAQ (reference sequence). V shed 5 bases, J shed 3 bases, and the junction held 8 bases outside the gene matches. The CDR3 runs to 15 residues. This CDR3 reads CASSPTGGAKETQYF. The CDR3 coding sequence is TGTGCCAGCAGCCCAACGGGGGGGGCTAAAGAGACCCAGTACTTC.

This clonotype was found many times. The V gene is TRBV6-2 or TRBV6-3, the J gene TRBJ1-6; weak D call: TRBD1 (5 bases). Germline lookup yields CDR1 MNHEY and CDR2 SVGEGT. The CDR3 length is 13 residues. Trimming left V 6 bases short and J 5 bases short, with 8 bases between. The DNA for the CDR3 is TGTGCCAGCAGCAGGGAGGATAATTCACCCCTCCACTTT. Its protein product is CASSREDNSPLHF.

This clonotype was observed many times. The chain carries TRBV15 and TRBJ2-5; D may be TRBD2 (5 bases). The ends were cut back, 0 bases at V and 4 bases at J, with 9 bases in the middle. CDR1 is LNHNV, CDR2 YYDKDF, per germline (reference sequence). The CDR3 length is 14 residues. The CDR3, as DNA: TGTGCCACCAGCAGAGAGGCGGGCCTAGAGACCCAGTACTTC. It translates to CATSREAGLETQYF.

The rearrangement links TRBV4-1 to TRBJ2-7, with TRBD2 matching over 8 bases. CDR3 length: 15 amino acids. V was pared by 3 bases and J by 4 bases, with 8 bases of the junction left unmatched. The germline CDR1 and CDR2 sequences are MGHRA and YSYEKL. The DNA of the CDR3 is TGCGCCAGCAGCCATGGCGGGGGGCCTCGATACGAGCAGTACTTC. This translates into CASSHGGGPRYEQYF.

The table lists this clonotype with many counts. This chain links TRBV7-6 with TRBJ2-7; 8 bases map to TRBD1. Germline CDR1 SGHVS, CDR2 FNYEAQ. The CDR3 is 15 amino acids. J was trimmed by 3 bases and V by 1 base; bases with no gene match: 5. The CDR3 DNA reads TGTGCCAGCAGCTTAGAGTCCAGGGGGCTCTACGAGCAGTACGTC. Its translation is CASSLESRGLYEQYV.

This clonotype was counted at least ten times. V is TRBV6-4 and J is TRBJ2-3, with TRBD2 identical over 7 bases. Germline V gene lookup returns CDR1 MRHNA and CDR2 SNTAGT. There are 15 residues in the CDR3. V gave up 2 bases and J gave up 2 bases; unmatched junction bases: 4. The CDR3 DNA follows: TGTGCCAGCAGTGACGGGGGGGGGACCACAGATACGCAGTATTTT. Translation gives CASSDGGGTTDTQYF.

The sample holds a few counts of this clonotype. The chain's CDR3 is CASSFGQETQYF. The DNA of the CDR3 is TGTGCCAGCAGTTTTGGGCAAGAGACCCAGTACTTC. The chain recombines TRBV12-3 or TRBV12-4 with TRBJ2-5, with D unclear. Deletions cut 3 bases from V and 2 bases from J, with 4 bases between. This CDR3 region has 12 residues.

This clonotype occurred many times. V usage is TRBV6-1 and J usage is TRBJ2-5; 13 bases fit TRBD2. Germline loops: CDR1 MNHNS, CDR2 SASEGT. V shed 4 bases, J shed 4 bases, and the junction held 0 bases outside the gene matches. This CDR3 has 14 residues. The CDR3 reads CASSGLAGGETQYF. CDR3 nucleotide sequence: TGTGCCAGCAGTGGACTAGCGGGGGGAGAGACCCAGTACTTC.

This clonotype was picked up many times. J is TRBJ1-5 and V is TRBV15; D is undetermined. CDR1 and CDR2 from the germline V gene are LNHNV and YYDKDF (reference sequence). CDR3 size: 17 residues. V was clipped by 0 bases and J by 1 base, with 13 bases between them. CDR3 region: CATSRDVAGPSNQPQHF. The DNA for the CDR3 is TGTGCCACCAGCAGAGATGTGGCAGGACCAAGCAATCAGCCCCAGCATTTT. The full variable domain, completed using reference TRBV15 and TRBJ1-5, is DAMVIQNPRYQVTQFGKPVTLSCSQTLNHNVMYWYQQKSSQAPKLLFHYYDKDFNNEADTPDNFQSRRPNTSFCFLDIRSPGLGDTAMYLCATSRDVAGPSNQPQHFGDGTRLSIL.

The sample holds many counts of this clonotype. The gene calls are TRBV7-8 and TRBJ2-2; D is possibly TRBD1 or TRBD2 (5 bases each). CDR3 size: 16 residues. Trimming stripped 8 bases from V and 2 bases from J, with 18 bases between. The V gene's germline CDR1 is SGHVS and CDR2 FQNEAQ. The CDR3 coding sequence is TGTGCCAGCGGGACCATCGGGACCAGAAACACCGGGGAGCTGTTTTTT. Translation: CASGTIGTRNTGELFF.

This clonotype was observed many times. This chain joins TRBV6-1 and TRBJ2-1; the match to TRBD2 covers 10 bases. The germline V gene has CDR1 MNHNS and CDR2 SASEGT. The CDR3 is 16 residues long. Losses at the gene ends were 5 bases for V and 3 bases for J; bases not matched to a gene: 7. CDR3 loop: CASSYLAGANYNEQFF. DNA for the CDR3: TGTGCCAGCAGTTACCTAGCGGGGGCCAACTACAATGAGCAGTTCTTC.

This clonotype was detected ten times or more. The V and J genes are TRBV10-3 and TRBJ2-5; 7 bases match TRBD1. In germline, CDR1 is ENHRY, CDR2 SYGVKD. The J segment lost 5 bases and the V segment lost 7 bases, leaving 7 bases of the junction unmatched. There are 13 residues in the CDR3. The CDR3 region has the DNA TGTGCCATCACCCCGACAGGGAAGGAGACCCAGTACTTC. Translation: CAITPTGKETQYF.

The sample holds many counts of this clonotype. This sequence joins TRBV7-3 and TRBJ2-3, with D possibly being TRBD2 (5 bases). The CDR3 is made up of 15 amino acids. Per germline, CDR1 SGHTA and CDR2 FQGTGA. Trimming removed 2 bases at V and 7 bases at J, with 16 bases between. This chain's CDR3 is CASSLDYGSSNTQYF. The CDR3 region has the DNA TGTGCCAGCAGCTTAGACTATGGGAGTAGTAATACGCAGTATTTT.

The table lists this clonotype with many counts. The chain combines TRBV20-1 with TRBJ1-1, with 7 positions matching TRBD1. The trim removed 7 bases at V and 1 base at J, leaving 3 bases unmatched. The CDR3 spans 12 residues. Per the germline V gene, CDR1 is DFQATT and CDR2 is SNEGSKA (reference sequence). The chain's CDR3 is CSVRTGNTEAFF. CDR3 coding DNA: TGCAGTGTTCGGACAGGGAACACTGAAGCTTTCTTT.

This clonotype was observed a handful of times. The rearrangement uses TRBV5-6 and TRBJ2-3; D is unresolved. Germline assignment: CDR1 SGHDT and CDR2 YYEEEE. V lost 1 base and J 0 bases, leaving 6 bases between the germline ends. The CDR3 covers 14 residues. The CDR3 region is CASSLTSSTDTQYF. The CDR3, as DNA: TGTGCCAGCAGCTTGACGTCTAGCACAGATACGCAGTATTTT.

This clonotype turned up a few times. The chain combines TRBV7-9 with TRBJ1-5; D ambiguous. The CDR3 loop spans 16 amino acids. Germline V gives CDR1 SEHNR, CDR2 FQNEAQ (reference sequence). The V end was cut by 1 base, the J end by 0 bases, with 10 bases between. The CDR3 DNA is TGTGCCAGCAGCTTAGGCGGAGGGTTTAGCAATCAGCCCCAGCATTTT. Translating it yields CASSLGGGFSNQPQHF. Full variable domain (remainder filled in from reference TRBV7-9 and TRBJ1-5): DTGVSQNPRHKITKRGQNVTFRCDPISEHNRLYWYRQTLGQGPEFLTYFQNEAQLEKSRLLSDRFSAERPKGSFSTLEIQRTEQGDSAMYLCASSLGGGFSNQPQHFGDGTRLSIL.

The V and J genes are TRBV19 and TRBJ1-1, with D perhaps TRBD1 (5 bases). Germline CDR1 LNHDA, CDR2 SQIVND (reference sequence). The length of the CDR3 is 16 residues. The V end lost 0 bases, the J end lost 0 bases, and 11 bases lay between the germline ends. CDR3 nucleotides: TGTGCCAGTAGTATAGAGGGGGGAAACTTGAACACTGAAGCTTTCTTT. This sequence encodes CASSIEGGNLNTEAFF.

This chain uses TRBV7-3 with TRBJ2-1; 7 bases map to TRBD2. CDR3 length: 17 amino acids. CDR1 is SGHTA, CDR2 FQGTGA, per germline. V lost 5 bases to trimming and J lost 8 bases; unmatched junction nucleotides: 18. The CDR3 spells CASSRRGGDSRWDEQFF. DNA for the CDR3: TGTGCCAGCAGCCGTCGTGGGGGGGACTCCAGATGGGATGAGCAGTTCTTC. The full variable domain, its missing parts supplied by reference TRBV7-3 and TRBJ2-1, is GAGVSQTPSNKVTEKGKYVELRCDPISGHTALYWYRQSLGQGPEFLIYFQGTGAADDSGLPNDRFFAVRPEGSVSTLKIQRTERGDSAVYLCASSRRGGDSRWDEQFFGPGTRLTVL.

This chain connects TRBV12-3 or TRBV12-4 to TRBJ2-7, with D possibly matching TRBD2 (5 bases). This CDR3 is built from 12 residues. Trimming removed 3 bases from V and 3 bases from J, with 6 bases in between. The CDR3 protein is CASSFRDYEQYF. DNA of the CDR3: TGTGCCAGCAGTTTTCGGGACTACGAGCAGTACTTC.

The V call is TRBV7-9, the J call TRBJ1-4; 10 positions agree with TRBD1. Germline CDR1 reads SEHNR; CDR2 reads FQNEAQ (reference sequence). Trimming removed 6 bases from V and 5 bases from J; junction bases left unmatched: 6. The CDR3 totals 15 residues. CDR3 protein: CASRAGTGANEKLFF. The CDR3 DNA follows: TGTGCCAGCAGGGCCGGGACAGGGGCCAATGAAAAACTGTTTTTT.